Detailed here is one T cell receptor (beta chain). Its specificity is unknown. CDR3 length: 16 residues. The germline CDR1 and CDR2 sequences are KGHDR and SFDVKD. The V and J ends lost 5 bases and 0 bases respectively, with 15 bases between them. TCR beta CDR3 region amplification was performed from RNA transcripts. With the HTBI primer set, the TCR CDR3 went through a first round of RT-PCR. TCRdb processed the multiplex PCR reads anew with MiXCR; each CDR3 protein has one entry. This sample carries fewer than 650,000 distinct CDR3 sequences, about 45% of them seen once, and the ten largest clones take about 45%. The data are from a study of T cells in Graves' hyperthyroidism and ophthalmopathy. Study results and limitations: Stable hyperthyroidism and ophthalmopathy were separated using 13 V-J signatures.

The receptor's source is an adult woman with Graves' disease, either hyperthyroidism or ophthalmopathy (not recorded which). V usage is TRBV24-1 and J usage is TRBJ2-5, with D tentatively TRBD2 (6 bases). The sample taken for sequencing was peripheral blood or thyroid tissue (not recorded which). The CDR3 DNA reads as TGTGCCACCAGTGTAGGAGGGGTACGGAACCAAGAGACCCAGTACTTC. Protein: CATSVGGVRNQETQYF.